These T cell receptor beta chains were read from a single sample in a study of blood T cell repertoires in COVID-19. TCRdb's copy holds only in-frame clones and misses some; the assay was immunoSEQ multiplex PCR. The profile shows fewer than 70,000 clones, 80% to 95% of them singletons. The sequenced sample was peripheral blood. The receptors originated from a man aged 45-65 years with active COVID-19. Both conserved end residues are part of each CDR3.

V	CDR3
TRBV27	CASTPGGANYGYTF
TRBV10-3	CAIESGANTGELFF
TRBV2	CASRGEGNQPQHF
TRBV18	CASSPPRTGGRGETQYF
TRBV3-1/TRBV3-2	CASSQKGLGNTIYF
TRBV18	CASSFPSSYNEQFF
TRBV6-6	CASSFTRVHEQYF
TRBV18	CASSPVAGGPTDTQYF
TRBV7-9	CASSLGTESYTF
TRBV20-1	CSASPSGMIDTQYF
TRBV28	CASSRDSYEQYF
TRBV12-5	CASGLVIRRGVHNEQFF
TRBV19	CASRVSPTNNEQFF
TRBV9	CASSVTERGGYTF
TRBV6-1	CASSEARSYGYTF
TRBV6-2/TRBV6-3	CASSYGASGGALTDTQYF
TRBV21-1	CASSITGTNTGELFF
TRBV4-3	CASSQDLRGGNQPQHF
TRBV3-1/TRBV3-2	CASSQRDREAFF
TRBV9	CASSRRDSGNTIYF
TRBV4-2	CASTRGTEAFF
TRBV10-2	CASLASGSDEQYF
TRBV20-1	CSASHRGSYEQYF
TRBV4-1	CASSQEGARQPQHF
TRBV5-4	CASSLGGASGNTIYF
TRBV25-1	CASSDPRGGLETQYF
TRBV28	CASKQGQGNTEAFF